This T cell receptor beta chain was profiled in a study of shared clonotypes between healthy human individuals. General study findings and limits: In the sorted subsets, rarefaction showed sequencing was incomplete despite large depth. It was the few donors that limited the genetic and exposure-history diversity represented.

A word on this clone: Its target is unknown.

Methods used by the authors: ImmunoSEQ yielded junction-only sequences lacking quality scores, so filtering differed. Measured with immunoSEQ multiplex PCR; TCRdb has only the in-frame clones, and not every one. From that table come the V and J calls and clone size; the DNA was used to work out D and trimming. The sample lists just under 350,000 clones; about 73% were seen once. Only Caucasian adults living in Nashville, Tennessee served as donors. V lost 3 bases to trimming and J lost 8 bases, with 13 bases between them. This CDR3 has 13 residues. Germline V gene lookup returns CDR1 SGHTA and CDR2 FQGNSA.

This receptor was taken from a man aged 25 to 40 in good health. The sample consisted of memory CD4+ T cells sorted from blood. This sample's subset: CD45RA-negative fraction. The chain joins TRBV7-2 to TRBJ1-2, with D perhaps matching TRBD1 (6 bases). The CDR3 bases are TGTGCCAGCAGCTTGACAGGAGAGAGGGGCTACACCTTC. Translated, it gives CASSLTGERGYTF.